These T cell receptor beta chains were read from a single sample in a study of T cells in Graves' hyperthyroidism and ophthalmopathy. TCRdb reprocessed the multiplex PCR reads via MiXCR and lists one record per CDR3 protein. This table has 600,000 to 900,000 distinct CDR3 sequences, about 15% appearing once. Material for sequencing was blood. Source of these receptors: a man in his late teens or twenties with Graves' hyperthyroidism. Both conserved end residues are part of each CDR3. A D gene is named only where the DNA matches it firmly. Clone size, where shown, is once, few, many, or a class for clones that have expanded.

D gene,CDR3 length,V gene,clone size,J gene,CDR3 protein,CDR3 DNA
-,14,TRBV6-1,few,TRBJ2-3,CASSRWDSPDTQYF,TGTGCCAGCAGCCGATGGGACTCGCCAGATACGCAGTATTTT
-,13,TRBV6-5,few,TRBJ2-7,CASSYRVTYEQYF,TGTGCCAGCAGTTACCGTGTAACCTACGAGCAGTACTTC
TRBD1,14,TRBV19,few,TRBJ2-5,CASSDRTGRETQYF,TGTGCCAGTAGCGATCGGACAGGGCGAGAGACCCAGTACTTC
TRBD1,12,TRBV6-1,-,TRBJ2-7,CASIRGRDEQYF,TGTGCCAGCATCAGGGGGCGCGACGAGCAGTACTTC
TRBD1,15,TRBV6-2/TRBV6-3,few,TRBJ2-7,CASSSPGTGAYEQYF,TGTGCCAGCAGCTCCCCCGGGACAGGGGCCTACGAGCAGTACTTC
TRBD2,15,TRBV9,-,TRBJ2-1,CASSSTSGMYNEQFF,TGTGCCAGCAGCTCCACCAGCGGGATGTACAATGAGCAGTTCTTC
-,17,TRBV7-2,many,TRBJ2-1,CASSPGRRSVPGGEQFF,TGTGCCAGCAGCCCTGGGAGGCGGAGCGTCCCGGGCGGGGAGCAGTTCTTC
-,16,TRBV5-1,-,TRBJ1-3,CASSLDSVSTGNTIYF,TGCGCCAGCAGCTTGGATTCGGTGTCTACTGGAAACACCATATATTTT
-,11,TRBV28,-,TRBJ2-7,CARRDSYEQYF,TGTGCCAGGCGGGACTCCTACGAGCAGTACTTC
TRBD2,14,TRBV28,many,TRBJ2-7,CASLRLAGDYEQYF,TGTGCCAGTTTGAGGCTAGCGGGAGACTACGAGCAGTACTTC
TRBD2,15,TRBV6-1,many,TRBJ2-3,CASSELAGLTDTQYF,TGTGCCAGCAGTGAACTAGCGGGACTCACAGATACGCAGTATTTT
TRBD1,14,TRBV11-2,many,TRBJ2-7,CASSRDRVTYEQYF,TGTGCCAGCAGCCGGGACAGGGTAACCTACGAGCAGTACTTC
TRBD1,16,TRBV20-1,few,TRBJ2-2,CSARDGQGQNTGELFF,TGCAGTGCTAGAGACGGACAGGGCCAGAACACCGGGGAGCTGTTTTTT
-,13,TRBV6-5,many,TRBJ1-1,CASSYRGNTEAFF,TGTGCCAGCAGTTACAGGGGGAACACTGAAGCTTTCTTT
-,13,TRBV10-2,few,TRBJ2-7,CASSVGFTYEQYF,TGCGCCAGCAGTGTCGGGTTCACCTACGAGCAGTACTTC
-,15,TRBV6-2/TRBV6-3,-,TRBJ1-2,CASSLRTSPYYGYTF,TGTGCCAGCAGTTTACGGACATCCCCGTACTATGGCTACACCTTC
TRBD2,15,TRBV18,few,TRBJ2-1,CASSETRRESHEQFF,TGTGCCAGCTCAGAGACTAGGCGGGAGTCCCATGAGCAGTTCTTC
TRBD1,16,TRBV20-1,many,TRBJ2-1,CSAREPRGSGYNEQFF,TGCAGTGCTAGAGAACCCAGGGGGTCGGGCTATAATGAGCAGTTCTTC
-,13,TRBV12-3/TRBV12-4,many,TRBJ1-2,CASSFEVRGGYTF,TGTGCCAGCAGTTTTGAGGTTAGGGGTGGCTACACCTTC
TRBD1,15,TRBV5-5,-,TRBJ2-7,CASSRSGQPFHEQYF,TGTGCCAGCAGCCGCTCGGGACAGCCTTTCCACGAGCAGTACTTC
TRBD2,13,TRBV6-1,many,TRBJ2-1,CASSETSGRAKFF,TGTGCCAGCAGTGAAACGAGCGGGAGGGCCAAGTTCTTC
-,12,TRBV30,few,TRBJ2-5,CAWSDLARRQYF,TGTGCCTGGAGTGATCTGGCCAGGCGCCAGTACTTC
TRBD1,15,TRBV12-3/TRBV12-4,-,TRBJ1-1,CASTQGQGKNTEAFF,TGTGCCAGCACTCAAGGACAGGGGAAGAACACTGAAGCTTTCTTT
-,16,TRBV28,many,TRBJ2-7,CASSTAGASSSHEQYF,TGTGCCAGCAGCACCGCGGGGGCTAGCTCCAGCCACGAGCAGTACTTC
-,15,TRBV13,-,TRBJ2-7,CASSFCSSTVFEQYF,TGTGCCAGCAGCTTCTGCTCTTCGACTGTTTTCGAGCAGTACTTC
-,11,TRBV18,-,TRBJ1-1,CASSPGREALF,TGTGCCAGCTCCCCCGGCCGGGAAGCTCTCTTT
-,13,TRBV2,few,TRBJ2-1,CASSESWSLEQFF,TGTGCCAGCAGTGAATCTTGGTCTCTTGAGCAGTTCTTC
-,14,TRBV18,many,TRBJ1-4,CASSPIPTNEKLFF,TGTGCCAGCTCACCCATTCCAACTAATGAAAAACTGTTTTTT
-,19,TRBV6-2/TRBV6-3,many,TRBJ1-5,CASSYPGRFGRRVNQPQHF,TGTGCCAGCAGTTACCCCGGGCGATTCGGTAGACGGGTCAATCAGCCCCAGCATTTT
-,16,TRBV7-9,many,TRBJ2-5,CASSPPRGGSQETQYF,TGTGCCAGCAGCCCCCCCCGTGGGGGTAGCCAAGAGACCCAGTACTTC
-,15,TRBV20-1,many,TRBJ2-1,CSARTWSLSYNEQFF,TGCAGTGCCCGAACGTGGTCCCTCTCCTACAATGAGCAGTTCTTC
-,17,TRBV7-2,few,TRBJ2-6,CASSLEYGISGANVLTF,TGTGCCAGCAGCTTAGAATACGGGATCTCTGGGGCCAACGTCCTGACTTTC
-,18,TRBV3-1,-,TRBJ2-2,CASSHDLRLARVYGELFF,TGTGCCAGCAGCCATGATCTAAGGCTAGCGAGAGTCTACGGGGAGCTGTTTTTT
TRBD1,14,TRBV28,many,TRBJ2-7,CASRVTGGGYEQYF,TGTGCCAGCAGGGTGACAGGGGGCGGCTACGAGCAGTACTTC
-,14,TRBV10-3,many,TRBJ2-3,CAISESVGADTQYF,TGTGCCATCAGTGAGTCGGTGGGAGCAGATACGCAGTATTTT
-,15,TRBV2,many,TRBJ1-2,CASSEARAGVYGYTF,TGTGCCAGCAGTGAAGCGCGGGCAGGGGTCTATGGCTACACCTTC
-,15,TRBV28,many,TRBJ2-5,CASSRLGGSQETQYF,TGTGCCAGCAGCCGCCTTGGAGGGAGCCAAGAGACCCAGTACTTC
-,16,TRBV5-4,few,TRBJ2-6,CASSLMQGTGANVLTF,TGTGCCAGCAGCCTGATGCAGGGGACTGGGGCCAACGTCCTGACTTTC
TRBD2,16,TRBV2,many,TRBJ2-1,CASRDISGSSYNEQFF,TGTGCCAGCAGAGATATTAGCGGGAGCTCCTACAATGAGCAGTTCTTC
-,13,TRBV29-1,-,TRBJ2-4,CSAKGETFGIQYF,TGCAGCGCGAAGGGGGAGACGTTTGGCATTCAGTACTTC
-,15,TRBV20-1,few,TRBJ2-3,CSASPRDSTQDTQYF,TGCAGTGCTAGCCCAAGGGACTCAACCCAAGATACGCAGTATTTT
-,14,TRBV12-3/TRBV12-4,few,TRBJ2-3,CASSLDHITDTQYF,TGTGCCAGCAGTTTAGACCACATCACAGATACGCAGTATTTT
-,15,TRBV28,-,TRBJ2-7,CASSERWTASYEQYF,TGTGCCAGCAGTGAAAGGTGGACAGCCTCCTACGAGCAGTACTTC
-,14,TRBV27,many,TRBJ1-6,CASRRETKNSPLHF,TGTGCCAGCCGTCGAGAGACTAAGAATTCACCCCTCCACTTT
TRBD1,14,TRBV20-1,few,TRBJ2-3,CSAPGQGGTDTQYF,TGCAGTGCCCCTGGACAGGGCGGCACAGATACGCAGTATTTT
-,14,TRBV5-1,-,TRBJ2-3,CASRLGVYTDTQYF,TGCGCCAGCAGATTGGGGGTATACACAGATACGCAGTATTTT
-,13,TRBV19,few,TRBJ1-1,CASTPDRQHEAFF,TGTGCCAGTACCCCCGACAGGCAACATGAAGCTTTCTTT
-,11,TRBV28,many,TRBJ2-1,CASRLTDEQFF,TGTGCCAGCAGACTAACAGATGAGCAGTTCTTC
TRBD2,15,TRBV9,-,TRBJ2-7,CASSVGTSGSDEQYF,TGTGCCAGCAGCGTGGGGACTAGCGGGAGCGACGAGCAGTACTTC
TRBD1,14,TRBV30,many,TRBJ1-5,CAWTGGGGNQPQHF,TGTGCCTGGACAGGGGGCGGTGGCAATCAGCCCCAGCATTTT
-,13,TRBV3-1,-,TRBJ1-3,CASSRAGRNTIYF,TGTGCCAGCAGCCGGGCAGGGAGGAACACCATATATTTT
TRBD2,16,TRBV11-2,many,TRBJ2-2,CASSPGTSGITGELFF,TGTGCCAGCAGCCCTGGGACTAGCGGGATAACCGGGGAGCTGTTTTTT
TRBD2,13,TRBV2,few,TRBJ2-5,CASSDSGAETQYF,TGTGCCAGCAGTGACAGCGGGGCCGAGACCCAGTACTTC